This T cell receptor beta chain comes out of a study of blood T cell repertoires in COVID-19. Study-wide background: Material from acute and convalescent COVID-19 was sourced from the United States, Italy and Spain. T cells, B-cell-depleted T cells, or PBMCs supplied cDNA or gDNA.

Authors' data handling: Reference gene primer amplification gave nucleated cell count estimates. The assay was immunoSEQ multiplex PCR, and TCRdb's table has in-frame clones only and misses some. From that table come the V and J calls and clone size; the DNA was used to work out D and trimming. Here the sample spans approximately 400,000 clones, around 89% being singletons. The TCR sequence derives from a man in his forties with acute or convalescent COVID-19. The sample comprised peripheral blood.

The CDR3 nucleotides are TGTGCCAGCAGCTTAGGAACAGAACACTATGGCTACACCTTC. Protein sequence: CASSLGTEHYGYTF. The rearrangement links TRBV7-9 to TRBJ1-2; D gene uncertain. The CDR3 spans 14 residues. In germline, CDR1 is SEHNR, CDR2 FQNEAQ (reference sequence). V dropped 1 base and J dropped 3 bases, with 9 bases sitting between them.